This T cell receptor (beta chain) derives from a study of response to subunit inactivated influenza vaccine. This CDR3 has 18 residues. Germline CDR1 and CDR2: ENHRY and SYGVKD. The V gene lost 2 bases and the J gene lost 4 bases, with 24 bases spanning the gap. In TCRdb, the RT-PCR reads were re-called with MiXCR into one record per CDR3 protein. The data show 700,000 to 800,000 distinct CDR3 sequences, 18% seen once. This clonotype came up many times. The target antigen is unknown. Study-level results: Few additional T cells are recruited per seasonal influenza vaccination, authors suggested.

This TCR was sampled from a man aged 50 to 60 who received an inactivated influenza vaccine. The sample in question was PBMCs from blood, obtained 5 to 6 days after vaccination. This chain connects TRBV10-3 to TRBJ2-7; D is possibly TRBD1 or TRBD2 (8 bases each). Written as DNA, the CDR3 is TGTGCCATCAGTGAGGGGACAGGTGGACTAGCCACGAAATACGAGCAGTACTTC. It is translated as CAISEGTGGLATKYEQYF.